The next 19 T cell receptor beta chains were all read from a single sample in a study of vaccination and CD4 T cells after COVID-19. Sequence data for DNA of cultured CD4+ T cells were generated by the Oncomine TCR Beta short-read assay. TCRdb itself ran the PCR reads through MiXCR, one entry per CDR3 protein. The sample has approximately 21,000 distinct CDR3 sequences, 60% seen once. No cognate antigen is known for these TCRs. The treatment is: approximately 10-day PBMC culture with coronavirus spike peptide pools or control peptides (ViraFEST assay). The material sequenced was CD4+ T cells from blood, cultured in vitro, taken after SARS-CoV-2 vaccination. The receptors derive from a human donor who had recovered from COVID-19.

The CDR3 sequence is CSAIPLTDTQYF. The DNA of the CDR3 is TGCAGTGCTATACCACTCACAGATACGCAGTATTTT. The J gene is TRBJ2-3, the V gene TRBV20-1; D not resolved. This CDR3 contains 12 residues. The V gene's germline CDR1 is DFQATT and CDR2 SNEGSKA (reference sequence). V was shortened by 4 bases and J by 2 bases, with 7 bases between the two germline ends.

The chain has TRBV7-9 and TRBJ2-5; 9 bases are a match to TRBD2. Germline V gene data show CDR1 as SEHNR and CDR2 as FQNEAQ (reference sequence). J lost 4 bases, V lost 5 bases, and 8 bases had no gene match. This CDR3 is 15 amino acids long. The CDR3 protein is CASSPGAGGRETQYF. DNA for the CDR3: TGTGCCAGCAGCCCCGGAGCGGGAGGACGAGAGACCCAGTACTTC.

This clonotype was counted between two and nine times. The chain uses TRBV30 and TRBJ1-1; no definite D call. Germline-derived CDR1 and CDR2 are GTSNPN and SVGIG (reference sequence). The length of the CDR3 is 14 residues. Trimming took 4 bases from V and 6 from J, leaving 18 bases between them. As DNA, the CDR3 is TGTGCCTGGATGTTTGGATGGCACGGCGCTGAAGCTTTCTTT. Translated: CAWMFGWHGAEAFF.

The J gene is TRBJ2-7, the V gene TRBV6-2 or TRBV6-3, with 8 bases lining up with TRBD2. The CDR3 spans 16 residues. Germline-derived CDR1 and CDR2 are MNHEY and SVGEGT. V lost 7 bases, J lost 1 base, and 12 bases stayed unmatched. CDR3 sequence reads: CASNSAGVLGSYEQYF. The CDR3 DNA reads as TGTGCCAGCAATTCAGCGGGAGTTCTGGGGTCCTACGAGCAGTACTTC.

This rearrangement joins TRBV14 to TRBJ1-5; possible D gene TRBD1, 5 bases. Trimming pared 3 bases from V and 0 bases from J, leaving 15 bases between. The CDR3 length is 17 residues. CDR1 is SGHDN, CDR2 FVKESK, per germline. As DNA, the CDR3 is TGTGCCAGCAGCCACCCCCGGGACGGAGTTAGCAATCAGCCCCAGCATTTT. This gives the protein CASSHPRDGVSNQPQHF.

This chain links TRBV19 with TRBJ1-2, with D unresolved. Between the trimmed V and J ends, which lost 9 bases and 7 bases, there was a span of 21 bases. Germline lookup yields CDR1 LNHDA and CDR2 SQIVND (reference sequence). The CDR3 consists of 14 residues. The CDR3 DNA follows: TGTGCCAGCTGCTCGGGGAGAGACGTATCTGGCTACACCTTC. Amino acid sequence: CASCSGRDVSGYTF.

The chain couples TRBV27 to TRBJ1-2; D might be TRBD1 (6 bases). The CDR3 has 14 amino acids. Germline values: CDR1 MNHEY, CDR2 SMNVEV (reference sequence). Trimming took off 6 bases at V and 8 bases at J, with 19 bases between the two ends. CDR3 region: CASRVSTGPGGYTF. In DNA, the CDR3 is TGTGCCAGCAGAGTTTCTACAGGGCCGGGGGGCTACACCTTC.

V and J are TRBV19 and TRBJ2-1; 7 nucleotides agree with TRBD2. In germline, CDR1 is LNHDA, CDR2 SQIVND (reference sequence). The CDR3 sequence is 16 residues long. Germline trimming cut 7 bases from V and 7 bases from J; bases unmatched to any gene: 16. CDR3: CASTTAAGTAPNEQFF. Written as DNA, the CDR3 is TGTGCCAGTACCACCGCAGCGGGGACTGCACCTAATGAGCAGTTCTTC.

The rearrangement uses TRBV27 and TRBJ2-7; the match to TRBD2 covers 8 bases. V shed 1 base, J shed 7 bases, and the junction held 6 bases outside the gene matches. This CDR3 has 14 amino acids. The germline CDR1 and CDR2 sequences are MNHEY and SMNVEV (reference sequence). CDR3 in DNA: TGTGCCAGCAGTTTATTAGCGGGAACGGGTGAGCAGTACTTC. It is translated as CASSLLAGTGEQYF.

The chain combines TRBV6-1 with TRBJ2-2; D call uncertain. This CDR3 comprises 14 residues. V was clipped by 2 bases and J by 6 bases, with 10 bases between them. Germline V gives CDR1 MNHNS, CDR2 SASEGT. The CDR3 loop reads CASSESRLAGELFF. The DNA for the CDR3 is TGTGCCAGCAGTGAAAGCCGGCTGGCCGGGGAGCTGTTTTTT.

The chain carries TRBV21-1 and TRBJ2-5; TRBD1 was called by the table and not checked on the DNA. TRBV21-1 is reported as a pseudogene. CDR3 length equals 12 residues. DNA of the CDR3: TGTGCCAGCAGAGGGGGTCAAGAGACCCAGTACTTC. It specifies CASRGGQETQYF.

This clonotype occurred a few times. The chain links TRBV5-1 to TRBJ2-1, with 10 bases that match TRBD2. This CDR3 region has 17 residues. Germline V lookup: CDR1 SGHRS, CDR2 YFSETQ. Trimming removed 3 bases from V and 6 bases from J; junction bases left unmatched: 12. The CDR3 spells CASSSQRGGLAPNEQFF. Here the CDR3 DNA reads TGCGCCAGCAGCTCCCAGAGGGGGGGACTAGCGCCCAATGAGCAGTTCTTC.

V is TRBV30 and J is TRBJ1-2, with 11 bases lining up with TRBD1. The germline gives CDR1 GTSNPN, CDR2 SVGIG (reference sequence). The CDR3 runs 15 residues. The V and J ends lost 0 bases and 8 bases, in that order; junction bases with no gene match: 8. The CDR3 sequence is CAWSVRTGGARGYTF. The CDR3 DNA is TGTGCCTGGAGTGTACGGACAGGGGGCGCGAGGGGCTACACCTTC.

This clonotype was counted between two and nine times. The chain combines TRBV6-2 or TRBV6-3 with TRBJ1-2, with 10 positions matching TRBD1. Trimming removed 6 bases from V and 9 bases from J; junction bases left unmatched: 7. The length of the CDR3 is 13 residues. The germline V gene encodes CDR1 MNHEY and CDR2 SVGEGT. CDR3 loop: CASSSGTGDSYTF. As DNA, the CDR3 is TGTGCCAGCAGCTCCGGGACAGGGGACAGCTACACCTTC.

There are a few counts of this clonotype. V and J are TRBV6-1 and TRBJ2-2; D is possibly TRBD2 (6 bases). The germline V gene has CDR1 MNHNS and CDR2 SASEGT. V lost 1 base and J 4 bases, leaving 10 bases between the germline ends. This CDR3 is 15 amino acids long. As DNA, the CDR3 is TGTGCCAGCAGTGAAGATAGCGGACGCACCGGGGAGCTGTTTTTT. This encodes CASSEDSGRTGELFF.

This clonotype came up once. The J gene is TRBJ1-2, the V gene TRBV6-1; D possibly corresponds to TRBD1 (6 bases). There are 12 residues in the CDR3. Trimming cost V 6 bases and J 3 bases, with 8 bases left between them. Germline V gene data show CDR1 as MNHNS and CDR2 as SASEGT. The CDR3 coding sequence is TGTGCCAGCAGACGGACAGACTATGGCTACACCTTC. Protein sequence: CASRRTDYGYTF.

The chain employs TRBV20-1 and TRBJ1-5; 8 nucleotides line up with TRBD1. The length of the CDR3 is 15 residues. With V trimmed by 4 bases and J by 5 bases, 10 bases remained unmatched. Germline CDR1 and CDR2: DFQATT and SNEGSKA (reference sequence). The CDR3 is CSATRPGGWDQPQHF. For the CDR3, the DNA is TGCAGTGCTACCCGACCAGGGGGCTGGGATCAGCCCCAGCATTTT.

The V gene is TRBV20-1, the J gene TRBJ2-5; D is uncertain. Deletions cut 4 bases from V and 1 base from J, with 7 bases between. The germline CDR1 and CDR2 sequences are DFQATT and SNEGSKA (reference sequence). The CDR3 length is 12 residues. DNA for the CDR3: TGCAGTGCTACCAGACCCCAAGAGACCCAGTACTTC. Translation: CSATRPQETQYF.

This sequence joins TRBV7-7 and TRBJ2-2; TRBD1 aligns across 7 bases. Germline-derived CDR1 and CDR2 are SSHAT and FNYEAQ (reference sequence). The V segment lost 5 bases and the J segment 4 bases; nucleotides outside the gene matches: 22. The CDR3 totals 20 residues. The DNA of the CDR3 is TGTGCCAGCAGCGCACTAATCACAGGGGCAAGTGTTATTGGCACCGGGGAGCTGTTTTTT. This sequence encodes CASSALITGASVIGTGELFF.